This T cell receptor (beta chain) comes out of a study of cytomegalovirus exposure and HLA in healthy donors. Points from the study as a whole: TCR beta chain V- and J-gene trimming was linked, in a later analysis, to a missense variant in DCLRE1C.

From germline, CDR1 is KGHSH and CDR2 LQKENI. This CDR3 is built from 13 residues. Deletions cut 0 bases from V and 2 bases from J, with 5 bases between. The PCR made use of 60 Vbeta and 13 Jbeta primers. Repertoires were generated with immunoSEQ multiplex PCR, while TCRdb's copy carries only in-frame clones and drops some. The sample records about 100,000 clones, 85% to 90% being singletons. As for this clone: Its specificity is unknown.

The source material was PBMCs. The clonotype was recovered from a man in his thirties or forties in good health and CMV-seronegative. The rearrangement uses TRBV18 and TRBJ2-7, with unresolved D. CDR3 sequence (DNA): TGTGCCAGCTCACCACCAAGCGCCTACGAGCAGTACTTC. Its translation: CASSPPSAYEQYF.